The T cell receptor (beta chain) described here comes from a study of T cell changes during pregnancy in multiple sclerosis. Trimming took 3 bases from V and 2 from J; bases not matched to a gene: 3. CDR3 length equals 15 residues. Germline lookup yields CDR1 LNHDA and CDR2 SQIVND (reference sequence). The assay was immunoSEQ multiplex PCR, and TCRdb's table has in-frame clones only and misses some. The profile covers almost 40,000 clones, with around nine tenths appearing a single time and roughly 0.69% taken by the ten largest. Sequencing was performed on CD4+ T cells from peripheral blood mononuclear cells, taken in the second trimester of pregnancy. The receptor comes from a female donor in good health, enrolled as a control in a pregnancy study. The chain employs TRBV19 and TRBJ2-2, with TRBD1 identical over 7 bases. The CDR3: CASSIGTVNTGELFF. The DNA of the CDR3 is TGTGCCAGTAGTATCGGGACAGTTAACACCGGGGAGCTGTTTTTT.